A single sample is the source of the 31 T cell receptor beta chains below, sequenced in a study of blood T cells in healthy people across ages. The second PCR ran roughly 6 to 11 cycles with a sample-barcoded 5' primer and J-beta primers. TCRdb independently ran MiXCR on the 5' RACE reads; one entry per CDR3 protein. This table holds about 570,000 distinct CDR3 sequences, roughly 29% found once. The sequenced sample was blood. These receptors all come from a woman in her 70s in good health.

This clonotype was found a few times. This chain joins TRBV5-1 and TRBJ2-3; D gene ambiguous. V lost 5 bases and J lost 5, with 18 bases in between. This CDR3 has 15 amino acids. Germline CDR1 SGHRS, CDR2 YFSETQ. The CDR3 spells CASRPGSGYGDTQYF. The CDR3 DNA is TGCGCCAGCAGACCCGGGTCTGGGTATGGAGATACGCAGTATTTT.

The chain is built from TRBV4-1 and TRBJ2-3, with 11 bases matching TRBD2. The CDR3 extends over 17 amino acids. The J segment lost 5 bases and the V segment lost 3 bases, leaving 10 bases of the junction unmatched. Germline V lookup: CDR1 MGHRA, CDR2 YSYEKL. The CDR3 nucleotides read TGCGCCAGCAGCCACCTAGCGGGAGGTGAGGCCGGAGATACGCAGTATTTT. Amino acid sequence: CASSHLAGGEAGDTQYF.

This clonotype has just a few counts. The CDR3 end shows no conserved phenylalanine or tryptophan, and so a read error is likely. The CDR3 reads CSAWRLAGRETQYL. The DNA for the CDR3 is TGCAGCGCTTGGCGACTAGCGGGGCGGGAGACCCAGTACCTC. V and J are TRBV20-1 and TRBJ2-5; 11 bases agree with TRBD2. This CDR3 comprises 14 residues. In germline, CDR1 is DFQATT, CDR2 SNEGSKA (reference sequence).

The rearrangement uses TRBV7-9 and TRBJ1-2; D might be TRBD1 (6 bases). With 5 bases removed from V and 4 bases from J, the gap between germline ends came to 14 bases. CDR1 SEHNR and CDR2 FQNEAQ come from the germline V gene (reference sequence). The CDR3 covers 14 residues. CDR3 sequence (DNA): TGTGCCAGCAGCCCGGACAGACGATCCTATGGCTACACCTTC. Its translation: CASSPDRRSYGYTF.

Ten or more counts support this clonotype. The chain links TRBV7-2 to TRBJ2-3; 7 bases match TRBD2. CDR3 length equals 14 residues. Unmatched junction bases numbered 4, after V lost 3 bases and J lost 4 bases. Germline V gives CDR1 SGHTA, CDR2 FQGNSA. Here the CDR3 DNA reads TGTGCCAGCAGCTTGGGGGGGTCAGCAGATACGCAGTATTTT. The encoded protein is CASSLGGSADTQYF.

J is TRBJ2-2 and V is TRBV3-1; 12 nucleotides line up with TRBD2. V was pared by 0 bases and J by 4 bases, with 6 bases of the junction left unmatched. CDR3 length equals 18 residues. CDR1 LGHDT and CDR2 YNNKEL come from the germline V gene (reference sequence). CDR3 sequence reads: CASSQEGLAGGGTGELFF. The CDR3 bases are TGTGCCAGCAGCCAAGAGGGGCTAGCGGGAGGGGGCACCGGGGAGCTGTTTTTT.

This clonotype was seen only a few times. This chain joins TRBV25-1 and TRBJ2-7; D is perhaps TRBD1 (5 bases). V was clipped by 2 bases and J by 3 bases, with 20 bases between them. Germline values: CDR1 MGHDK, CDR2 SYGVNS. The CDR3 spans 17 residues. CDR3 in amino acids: CASSEMGQGYEVYEQYF. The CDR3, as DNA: TGTGCCAGCAGTGAAATGGGGCAAGGGTATGAGGTCTACGAGCAGTACTTC.

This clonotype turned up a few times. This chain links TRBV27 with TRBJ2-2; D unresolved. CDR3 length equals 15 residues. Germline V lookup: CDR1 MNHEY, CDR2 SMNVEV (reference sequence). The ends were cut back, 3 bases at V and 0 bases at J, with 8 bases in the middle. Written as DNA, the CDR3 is TGTGCCAGCAGTTTGGTGCATTCGAACACCGGGGAGCTGTTTTTT. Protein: CASSLVHSNTGELFF.

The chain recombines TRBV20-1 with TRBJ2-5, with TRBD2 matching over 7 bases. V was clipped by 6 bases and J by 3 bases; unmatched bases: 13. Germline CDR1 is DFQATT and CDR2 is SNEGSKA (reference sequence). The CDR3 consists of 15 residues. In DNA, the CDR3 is TGCAGTGCAGAAAAAGAAGCGGGGAAAGAAGAGACCCAGTACTTC. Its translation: CSAEKEAGKEETQYF.

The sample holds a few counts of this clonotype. In nucleotides, the CDR3 is TGCGCCAGCAGTCTCTCCGGATGGGGCACAGATACGCAGTATTTT. This translates into CASSLSGWGTDTQYF. The chain links TRBV5-1 to TRBJ2-3; no reliable D call. Germline CDR1 and CDR2: SGHRS and YFSETQ. The V end lost 5 bases, the J end lost 1 base, and 14 bases lay between the germline ends. CDR3 length equals 15 residues.

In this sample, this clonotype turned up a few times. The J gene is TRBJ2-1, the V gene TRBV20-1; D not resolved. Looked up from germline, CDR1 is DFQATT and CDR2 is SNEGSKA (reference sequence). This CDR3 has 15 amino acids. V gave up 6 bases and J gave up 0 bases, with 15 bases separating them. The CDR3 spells CSAVDPLGSYNEQFF. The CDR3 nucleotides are TGCAGTGCCGTCGACCCTTTAGGCTCCTACAATGAGCAGTTCTTC.

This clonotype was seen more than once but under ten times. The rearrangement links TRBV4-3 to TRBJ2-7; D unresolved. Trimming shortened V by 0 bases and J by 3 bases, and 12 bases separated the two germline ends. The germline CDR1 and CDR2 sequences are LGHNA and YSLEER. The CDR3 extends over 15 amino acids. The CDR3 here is CASSQDRVYYYEQYF. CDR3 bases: TGCGCCAGCAGCCAAGATCGGGTTTACTACTACGAGCAGTACTTC.

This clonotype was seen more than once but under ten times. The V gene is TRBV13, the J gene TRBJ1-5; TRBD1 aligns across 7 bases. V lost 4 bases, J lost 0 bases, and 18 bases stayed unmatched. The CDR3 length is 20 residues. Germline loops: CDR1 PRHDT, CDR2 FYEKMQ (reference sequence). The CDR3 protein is CASSYDTGRDSSYSNQPQHF. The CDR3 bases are TGTGCCAGCAGCTATGACACGGGGCGGGACAGCTCATATAGCAATCAGCCCCAGCATTTT.

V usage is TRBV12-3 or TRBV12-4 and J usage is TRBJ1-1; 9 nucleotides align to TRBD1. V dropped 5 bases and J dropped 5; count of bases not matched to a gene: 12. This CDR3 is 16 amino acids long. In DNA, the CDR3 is TGTGCCAGCAGTCCTTCGAACAGGGGGCGGTGGACTGAAGCTTTCTTT. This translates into CASSPSNRGRWTEAFF.

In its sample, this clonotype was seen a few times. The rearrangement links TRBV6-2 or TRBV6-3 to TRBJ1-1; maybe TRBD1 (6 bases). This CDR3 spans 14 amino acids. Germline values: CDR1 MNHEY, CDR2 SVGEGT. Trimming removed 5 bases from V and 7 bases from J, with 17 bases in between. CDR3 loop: CASSTQGGQIEAFF. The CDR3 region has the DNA TGTGCCAGCAGTACTCAAGGGGGACAAATTGAAGCTTTCTTT.

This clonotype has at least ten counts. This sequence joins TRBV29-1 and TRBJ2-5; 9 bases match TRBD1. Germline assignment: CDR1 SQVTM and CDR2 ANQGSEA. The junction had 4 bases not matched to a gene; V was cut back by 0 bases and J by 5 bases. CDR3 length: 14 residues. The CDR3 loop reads CSVEDVDRGETQYF. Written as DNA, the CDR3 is TGCAGCGTTGAAGACGTCGACAGGGGGGAGACCCAGTACTTC.

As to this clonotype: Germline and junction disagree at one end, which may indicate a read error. The CDR3 nucleotides are TGTGCCAGCAATTACTCCCCTAGTGCAGATACGCAGTATTTT. Protein sequence: CASNYSPSADTQYF. V and J are TRBV6-6 and TRBJ2-3; the D is unclear. The germline gives CDR1 MNHNY, CDR2 SVGAGI (reference sequence). The CDR3 length is 14 residues.

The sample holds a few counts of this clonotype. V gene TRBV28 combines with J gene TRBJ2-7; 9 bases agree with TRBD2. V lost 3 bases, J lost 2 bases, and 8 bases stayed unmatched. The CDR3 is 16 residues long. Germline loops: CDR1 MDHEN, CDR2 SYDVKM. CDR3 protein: CASSFSLAGLTYEQYF. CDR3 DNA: TGTGCCAGCAGTTTTTCCCTAGCGGGGTTAACCTACGAGCAGTACTTC.

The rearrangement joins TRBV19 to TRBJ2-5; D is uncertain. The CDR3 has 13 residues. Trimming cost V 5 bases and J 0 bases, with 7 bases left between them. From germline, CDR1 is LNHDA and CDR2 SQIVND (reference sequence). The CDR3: CASSPEYQETQYF. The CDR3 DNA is TGTGCCAGTAGTCCAGAGTACCAAGAGACCCAGTACTTC.

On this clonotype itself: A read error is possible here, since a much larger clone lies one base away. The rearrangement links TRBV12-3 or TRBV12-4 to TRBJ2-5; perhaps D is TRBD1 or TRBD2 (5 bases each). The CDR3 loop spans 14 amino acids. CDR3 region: CASSLRGAQETQCF. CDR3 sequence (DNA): TGTGCCAGCAGTTTAAGAGGGGCCCAAGAGACCCAGTGCTTC.

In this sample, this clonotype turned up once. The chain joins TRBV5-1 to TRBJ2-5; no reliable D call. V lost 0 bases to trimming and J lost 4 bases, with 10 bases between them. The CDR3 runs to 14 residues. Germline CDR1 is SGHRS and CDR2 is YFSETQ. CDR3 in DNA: TGCGCCAGCAGCTTGGCCGTAGAATCAGAGACCCAGTACTTC. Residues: CASSLAVESETQYF.

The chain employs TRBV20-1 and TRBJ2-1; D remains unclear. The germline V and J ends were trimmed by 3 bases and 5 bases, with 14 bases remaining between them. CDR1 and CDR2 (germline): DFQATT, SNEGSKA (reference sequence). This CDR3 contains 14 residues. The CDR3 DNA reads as TGCAGTGCTAGCGTCCGGACGGTAAACAATGAGCAGTTCTTC. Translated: CSASVRTVNNEQFF.

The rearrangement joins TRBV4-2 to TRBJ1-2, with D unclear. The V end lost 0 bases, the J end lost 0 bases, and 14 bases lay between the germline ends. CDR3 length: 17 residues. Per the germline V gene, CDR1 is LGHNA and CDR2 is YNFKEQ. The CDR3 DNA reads TGTGCCAGCAGCCAAGAGTTTCATGCCGAAGCTAACTATGGCTACACCTTC. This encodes CASSQEFHAEANYGYTF.

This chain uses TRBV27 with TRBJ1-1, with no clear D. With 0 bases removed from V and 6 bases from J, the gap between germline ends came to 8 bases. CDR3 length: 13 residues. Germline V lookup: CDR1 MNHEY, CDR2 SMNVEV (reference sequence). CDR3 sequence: CASSLSTVAEAFF. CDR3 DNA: TGTGCCAGCAGTTTATCCACAGTGGCTGAAGCTTTCTTT.

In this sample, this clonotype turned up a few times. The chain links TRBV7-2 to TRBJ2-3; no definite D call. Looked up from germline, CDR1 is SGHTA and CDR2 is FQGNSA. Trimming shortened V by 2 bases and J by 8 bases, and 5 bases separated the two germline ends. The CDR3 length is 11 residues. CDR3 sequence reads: CASSLTATQYF. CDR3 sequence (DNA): TGTGCCAGCAGCTTAACGGCTACGCAGTATTTT.

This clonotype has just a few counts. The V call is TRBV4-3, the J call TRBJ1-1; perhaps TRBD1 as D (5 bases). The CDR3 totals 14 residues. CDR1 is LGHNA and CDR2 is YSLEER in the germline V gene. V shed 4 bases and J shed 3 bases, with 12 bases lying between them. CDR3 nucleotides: TGCGCCAGCAGCCCGGACACGGGCGACACTGAAGCTTTCTTT. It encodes CASSPDTGDTEAFF.

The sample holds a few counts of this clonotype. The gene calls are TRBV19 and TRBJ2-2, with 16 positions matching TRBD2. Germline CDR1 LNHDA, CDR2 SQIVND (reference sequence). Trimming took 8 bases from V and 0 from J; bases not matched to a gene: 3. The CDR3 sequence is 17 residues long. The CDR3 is CASPGLAGGTNTGELFF. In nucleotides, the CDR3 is TGTGCCAGTCCGGGACTAGCGGGGGGGACGAACACCGGGGAGCTGTTTTTT.

This CDR3 is CASRYRDGYGYTF. DNA for the CDR3: TGTGCCAGCAGATATAGGGACGGCTATGGCTACACCTTC. V and J are TRBV6-1 and TRBJ1-2, with D possibly matching TRBD1 (5 bases). Trimming removed 6 bases from V and 4 bases from J, with 12 bases in between. The length of the CDR3 is 13 residues. Germline V gives CDR1 MNHNS, CDR2 SASEGT.

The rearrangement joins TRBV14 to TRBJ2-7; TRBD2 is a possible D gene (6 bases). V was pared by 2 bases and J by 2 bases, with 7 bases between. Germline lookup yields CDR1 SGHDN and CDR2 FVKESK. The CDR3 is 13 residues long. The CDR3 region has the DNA TGTGCCAGCAGCCAAACGGGGGCCTACGAGCAGTACTTC. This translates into CASSQTGAYEQYF. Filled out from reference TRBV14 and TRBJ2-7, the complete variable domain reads EAGVTQFPSHSVIEKGQTVTLRCDPISGHDNLYWYRRVMGKEIKFLLHFVKESKQDESGMPNNRFLAERTGGTYSTLKVQPAELEDSGVYFCASSQTGAYEQYFGPGTRLTVT.

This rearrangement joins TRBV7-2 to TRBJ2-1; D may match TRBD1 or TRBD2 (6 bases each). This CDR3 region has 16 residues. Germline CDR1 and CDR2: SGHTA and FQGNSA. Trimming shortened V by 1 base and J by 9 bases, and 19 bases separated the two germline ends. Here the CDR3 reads CASSLDSGTEGGEQFF. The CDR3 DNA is TGTGCCAGCAGCTTAGATTCCGGGACTGAGGGGGGTGAGCAGTTCTTC.

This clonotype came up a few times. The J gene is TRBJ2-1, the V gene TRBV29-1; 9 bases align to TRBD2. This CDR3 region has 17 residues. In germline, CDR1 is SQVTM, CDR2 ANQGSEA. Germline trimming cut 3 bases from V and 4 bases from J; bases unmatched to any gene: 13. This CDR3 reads CSVEGRFSGGPYNEQFF. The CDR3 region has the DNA TGCAGCGTTGAGGGTCGTTTTAGCGGGGGCCCTTACAATGAGCAGTTCTTC.